The 26 T cell receptor beta chains below come from one sample, sequenced in a study of long-term antiretroviral therapy in people with HIV. Runs used v3.0 of the immunoSEQ assay and were done at survey level. Produced via immunoSEQ multiplex PCR; TCRdb's table is partial and in-frame only. This sample has around 25,000 clones, with around 83% found just once. The sequencing used unsorted PBMCs, collected 3 years after starting antiretroviral therapy. The receptors shown here come from a man in his late teens or twenties with HIV.

This clone showed up just once. In DNA form, the CDR3 reads TGTGCCAGCAGCTTAGGGGCTAGCCTGTGGGATGAGCAGTTCTTC. It yields the protein CASSLGASLWDEQFF. The rearrangement joins TRBV11-2 to TRBJ2-1; D might be TRBD2 (5 bases). This CDR3 has 15 amino acids. Trimming removed 1 base at V and 8 bases at J, with 15 bases between. Germline-derived CDR1 and CDR2 are SGHAT and FQNNGV.

This rearrangement joins TRBV7-9 to TRBJ2-3; 8 bases map to TRBD1. The CDR3 totals 15 residues. Germline CDR1 SEHNR, CDR2 FQNEAQ (reference sequence). Trimming removed 1 base from V and 0 bases from J; junction bases left unmatched: 0. The CDR3 DNA reads as TGTGCCAGCAGCTTAGGGACAGGGAGCACAGATACGCAGTATTTT. It codes for CASSLGTGSTDTQYF.

V is TRBV11-2 and J is TRBJ1-1; TRBD1 is a possible D gene (5 bases). The V end lost 5 bases, the J end lost 1 base, and 8 bases lay between the germline ends. CDR1 is SGHAT and CDR2 is FQNNGV in the germline V gene. The CDR3 covers 13 residues. The CDR3 bases are TGTGCCAGCAGCCACGGGGGGAACACTGAAGCTTTCTTT. Translated, it gives CASSHGGNTEAFF.

The rearrangement joins TRBV19 to TRBJ2-1; D unresolved. Germline V gene lookup returns CDR1 LNHDA and CDR2 SQIVND (reference sequence). V lost 7 bases, J lost 4 bases, and 5 bases lay in between. CDR3 length: 11 amino acids. CDR3 bases: TGTGCCAGTATGGGATACAATGAGCAGTTCTTC. Amino acid sequence: CASMGYNEQFF.

The chain links TRBV27 to TRBJ1-1; D remains ambiguous. Germline CDR1 reads MNHEY; CDR2 reads SMNVEV (reference sequence). The CDR3 is 13 residues long. The V end was cut by 2 bases, the J end by 2 bases, with 6 bases between. This CDR3 is CASSLGGNTEAFF. The CDR3 region has the DNA TGTGCCAGCAGTTTAGGAGGCAACACTGAAGCTTTCTTT.

The CDR3, as DNA: TGTGCCAGCAGTCACGGGCCCTACACCGGGGAGCTGTTTTTT. Amino acids: CASSHGPYTGELFF. V and J are TRBV25-1 and TRBJ2-2; D gene uncertain. CDR1 is MGHDK, CDR2 SYGVNS, per germline. The CDR3 loop spans 14 amino acids. The germline V and J ends were trimmed by 5 bases and 3 bases, with 10 bases remaining between them.

This clone is a singleton in its sample. This chain's CDR3 is CASSDRGGGYTF. The CDR3 DNA follows: TGTGCCAGCAGTGACAGGGGGGGCGGCTACACCTTC. The rearrangement links TRBV27 to TRBJ1-2; 9 nucleotides align to TRBD1. In germline, CDR1 is MNHEY, CDR2 SMNVEV (reference sequence). V dropped 5 bases and J dropped 8; count of bases not matched to a gene: 3. This CDR3 has 12 amino acids.

The chain has TRBV2 and TRBJ1-4; 10 nucleotides agree with TRBD1. Germline CDR1 is SNHLY and CDR2 is FYNNEI. This CDR3 has 14 amino acids. V shed 10 bases and J 10 bases; nucleotides not matched to a gene: 12. As DNA, the CDR3 is TGTGCCACTGGACAGGGGGTGATATCCGGAAAACTGTTTTTT. This encodes CATGQGVISGKLFF.

V and J are TRBV14 and TRBJ1-2, with 8 bases identical to TRBD1. The CDR3 runs 16 residues. Germline CDR1 is SGHDN and CDR2 is FVKESK. V lost 3 bases to trimming and J lost 6 bases; unmatched junction nucleotides: 12. CDR3 loop: CASSHRTGSKEHGYTF. The DNA for the CDR3 is TGTGCCAGCAGCCATAGGACAGGGTCCAAAGAGCATGGCTACACCTTC.

The chain uses TRBV7-9 and TRBJ2-1; a weak D match, TRBD2 (6 bases). CDR1 is SEHNR and CDR2 is FQNEAQ in the germline V gene (reference sequence). This CDR3 spans 17 amino acids. The V end lost 5 bases, the J end lost 7 bases, and 24 bases lay between the germline ends. CDR3 region: CASSLRRGGSRNNEQFF. Here the CDR3 DNA reads TGTGCCAGCAGCCTAAGGAGGGGCGGGTCTCGGAATAATGAGCAGTTCTTC.

The chain joins TRBV6-6 to TRBJ1-2; possible D gene TRBD1, 5 bases. CDR1 is MNHNY and CDR2 is SVGAGI in the germline V gene (reference sequence). There are 15 residues in the CDR3. Trimming stripped 4 bases from V and 4 bases from J, with 16 bases between. CDR3 region: CASSSPGNPTYGYTF. For the CDR3, the DNA is TGTGCCAGCAGTTCACCAGGGAATCCGACCTATGGCTACACCTTC.

In this sample, this clone turned up once. The rearrangement links TRBV11-2 to TRBJ1-2, with D possibly being TRBD1 (5 bases). CDR1 SGHAT and CDR2 FQNNGV come from the germline V gene. V lost 1 base, J lost 4 bases, and 13 bases lay in between. This CDR3 spans 15 amino acids. CDR3: CASSLGVSGTYGYTF. CDR3 nucleotides: TGTGCCAGCAGCTTAGGGGTGTCGGGGACCTATGGCTACACCTTC.

This clone was observed a handful of times. The chain carries TRBV2 and TRBJ1-2, with 12 bases lining up with TRBD1. J gave up 8 bases and V 4 bases, and 5 bases lay outside the gene matches. Per the germline V gene, CDR1 is SNHLY and CDR2 is FYNNEI. The CDR3 totals 14 residues. CDR3 coding DNA: TGTGCCAGCAGTGGGGACAGGGGGCGAGGAGGCTACACCTTC. Protein product: CASSGDRGRGGYTF.

This chain links TRBV10-2 with TRBJ2-3; D might be TRBD2 (6 bases). This CDR3 is 14 amino acids long. V was shortened by 10 bases and J by 4 bases, with 18 bases between the two germline ends. The V gene's germline CDR1 is WSHSY and CDR2 SAAADI. This CDR3 is CATLGGRLSDTQYF. The CDR3 DNA is TGCGCCACCCTGGGTGGGAGGTTGTCAGATACGCAGTATTTT.

The chain recombines TRBV5-4 with TRBJ2-7; D gene uncertain. Germline values: CDR1 SGHNT, CDR2 YYREEE (reference sequence). V lost 4 bases and J lost 1, with 15 bases in between. The CDR3 sequence is 15 residues long. CDR3 protein: CASSLKNTESYEQYF. The CDR3 nucleotides are TGTGCCAGCAGCCTAAAAAACACGGAATCCTACGAGCAGTACTTC.

This clone came up once. The gene calls are TRBV30 and TRBJ1-5; D is possibly TRBD1 (5 bases). Germline V gives CDR1 GTSNPN, CDR2 SVGIG (reference sequence). Trimming cost V 3 bases and J 4 bases, with 13 bases left between them. CDR3 size: 14 residues. The CDR3 reads CAWREGQVNQPQHF. The CDR3 nucleotides read TGTGCCTGGAGAGAGGGGCAGGTAAATCAGCCCCAGCATTTT. The whole variable domain, filled in from reference TRBV30 and TRBJ1-5, reads SQTIHQWPATLVQPVGSPLSLECTVEGTSNPNLYWYRQAAGRGLQLLFYSVGIGQISSEVPQNLSASRPQDRQFILSSKKLLLSDSGFYLCAWREGQVNQPQHFGDGTRLSIL.

This clone turned up a few times. The rearrangement links TRBV6-5 to TRBJ1-6; unclear D gene. The CDR3 spans 12 residues. The V gene's germline CDR1 is MNHEY and CDR2 SVGAGI. V lost 7 bases, J lost 10 bases, and 11 bases lay in between. CDR3 protein: CASKEGWSPLHF. CDR3 coding DNA: TGTGCCAGCAAGGAGGGCTGGTCACCCCTCCACTTT.

The chain links TRBV4-1 to TRBJ2-7, with 10 bases matching TRBD1. The CDR3 loop spans 14 amino acids. The germline gives CDR1 MGHRA, CDR2 YSYEKL. The V segment lost 0 bases and the J segment 10 bases; nucleotides outside the gene matches: 6. CDR3 protein: CASSQEGWDRGQYF. CDR3 nucleotide sequence: TGCGCCAGCAGCCAAGAAGGCTGGGACAGGGGCCAGTACTTC.

This clone was counted between two and nine times. The chain has TRBV28 and TRBJ2-2, with unresolved D. Trimming pared 3 bases from V and 1 base from J, leaving 9 bases between. This CDR3 contains 15 residues. Germline values: CDR1 MDHEN, CDR2 SYDVKM. This chain's CDR3 is CASSFGQLNTGELFF. CDR3 DNA: TGTGCCAGCAGTTTTGGGCAGCTGAACACCGGGGAGCTGTTTTTT.

This clone is a singleton in its sample. The rearrangement joins TRBV5-1 to TRBJ1-1; the D gene is possibly TRBD1 (6 bases). The germline V gene has CDR1 SGHRS and CDR2 YFSETQ. Trimming removed 2 bases from V and 3 bases from J, with 11 bases in between. The CDR3 spans 14 residues. CDR3 bases: TGCGCCAGCAGCTTACAGGGTAGGGACACTGAAGCTTTCTTT. Protein: CASSLQGRDTEAFF. Complete variable domain (other parts from reference TRBV5-1 and TRBJ1-1): KAGVTQTPRYLIKTRGQQVTLSCSPISGHRSVSWYQQTPGQGLQFLFEYFSETQRNKGNFPGRFSGRQFSNSRSEMNVSTLELGDSALYLCASSLQGRDTEAFFGQGTRLTVV.

This chain connects TRBV7-9 to TRBJ1-2; D unresolved. The germline CDR1 and CDR2 sequences are SEHNR and FQNEAQ (reference sequence). This CDR3 spans 12 amino acids. V dropped 5 bases and J dropped 8 bases, with 12 bases sitting between them. DNA for the CDR3: TGTGCCAGCAGCATCACCTCGGACGGCTACACCTTC. Protein: CASSITSDGYTF.

The chain joins TRBV11-2 to TRBJ1-2; 8 nucleotides align to TRBD1. Germline trimming cut 2 bases from V and 2 bases from J; bases unmatched to any gene: 10. Germline assignment: CDR1 SGHAT and CDR2 FQNNGV. The length of the CDR3 is 17 residues. The CDR3 sequence is CASSLNRGQGPNYGYTF. The CDR3 DNA reads as TGTGCCAGCAGCTTAAATCGCGGACAGGGACCAAACTATGGCTACACCTTC.

The chain is built from TRBV28 and TRBJ2-3; 13 nucleotides match TRBD2. CDR3 size: 20 residues. The germline V gene has CDR1 MDHEN and CDR2 SYDVKM. The J segment lost 2 bases and the V segment lost 3 bases, leaving 14 bases of the junction unmatched. The CDR3 reads CASSFAVSTGTSGVTDTQYF. CDR3 bases: TGTGCCAGCAGTTTTGCCGTTTCAACCGGGACTAGCGGGGTCACAGATACGCAGTATTTT. The entire variable domain, with the rest obtained from reference TRBV28 and TRBJ2-3, is as follows: DVKVTQSSRYLVKRTGEKVFLECVQDMDHENMFWYRQDPGLGLRLIYFSYDVKMKEKGDIPEGYSVSREKKERFSLILESASTNQTSMYLCASSFAVSTGTSGVTDTQYFGPGTRLTVL.

The genes are TRBV6-1 and TRBJ1-1; D call uncertain. The CDR3 totals 13 residues. Germline values: CDR1 MNHNS, CDR2 SASEGT. The V gene lost 9 bases and the J gene lost 2 bases, with 13 bases spanning the gap. The CDR3 is CASPPDENTEAFF. The CDR3 region has the DNA TGTGCCAGTCCTCCGGATGAAAACACTGAAGCTTTCTTT.

The V and J genes are TRBV18 and TRBJ2-3, with TRBD2 matching over 7 bases. With 0 bases clipped from V and 4 bases from J, the junction kept 7 bases outside the gene matches. The CDR3 is made up of 16 amino acids. CDR1 is KGHSH and CDR2 is LQKENI in the germline V gene. For the CDR3, the DNA is TGTGCCAGCTCACCACCGTCCCTAGCGGTGGCAGATACGCAGTATTTT. It translates to CASSPPSLAVADTQYF. Full variable domain (missing parts from reference TRBV18 and TRBJ2-3): NAGVMQNPRHLVRRRGQEARLRCSPMKGHSHVYWYRQLPEEGLKFMVYLQKENIIDESGMPKERFSAEFPKEGPSILRIQQVVRGDSAAYFCASSPPSLAVADTQYFGPGTRLTVL.

The gene calls are TRBV10-2 and TRBJ1-1, with a possible D match to TRBD1 (5 bases). The germline V and J ends were trimmed by 7 bases and 1 base, with 16 bases remaining between them. CDR1 is WSHSY, CDR2 SAAADI, per germline. This CDR3 has 15 residues. CDR3 coding DNA: TGCGCCAGCACCGGGACTCCAGTAGGGAACACTGAAGCTTTCTTT. Translated: CASTGTPVGNTEAFF.